A single sample gave rise to the 14 T cell receptor beta chains below, sequenced in a study of CD8 T cells in ankylosing spondylitis. TCRdb ran MiXCR on the 5' RACE reads and lists one entry per CDR3 protein. Of under 200,000 distinct CDR3 sequences listed, around 10% were seen once; the top ten hold almost 30%. Sample: blood, either unsorted or a sorted T cell fraction (not recorded which). Every receptor here comes from a male donor with ankylosing spondylitis or in good health (not recorded which).

This clonotype was counted many times. The chain has TRBV27 and TRBJ2-1; TRBD1 agrees at 8 bases. CDR1 and CDR2 (germline): MNHEY, SMNVEV (reference sequence). Trimming cost V 5 bases and J 0 bases; bases outside gene matches: 9. CDR3 length: 17 residues. The CDR3: CASSPPTGANSYNEQFF. Here the CDR3 DNA reads TGTGCCAGCAGTCCCCCGACAGGGGCTAACTCCTACAATGAGCAGTTCTTC.

This clonotype was recorded many times. The chain is built from TRBV28 and TRBJ2-4; 7 bases match TRBD1. The CDR3 is made up of 11 amino acids. Germline lookup yields CDR1 MDHEN and CDR2 SYDVKM. The ends lost 4 bases at V and 15 bases at J; junction bases unmatched: 6. The CDR3 coding sequence is TGTGCCAGCAGTTACGACAGGGCCCTGTACTTC. Translating it yields CASSYDRALYF.

This clonotype was observed many times. This chain uses TRBV28 with TRBJ1-1, with 7 bases fitting TRBD1. In germline, CDR1 is MDHEN, CDR2 SYDVKM. CDR3 size: 13 residues. J gave up 6 bases and V 5 bases, and 6 bases lay outside the gene matches. The CDR3 nucleotides read TGTGCCAGCAGTGTGACAGGGTTCTCTGAAGCTTTCTTT. Amino acid sequence: CASSVTGFSEAFF.

This clonotype was detected a few times. The chain employs TRBV18 and TRBJ2-7; possibly TRBD1 for D (5 bases). The CDR3 totals 16 residues. Deletions cut 6 bases from V and 2 bases from J, with 20 bases between. Per the germline V gene, CDR1 is KGHSH and CDR2 is LQKENI. The CDR3 DNA follows: TGTGCCAGCTCCCCCCAACCCCCGGACATCCCCTACGAGCAGTACTTC. Residues: CASSPQPPDIPYEQYF.

V is TRBV2 and J is TRBJ1-1; a possible D gene is TRBD1 (6 bases). The CDR3 runs 14 residues. The germline CDR1 and CDR2 sequences are SNHLY and FYNNEI. Trimming pared 7 bases from V and 1 base from J, leaving 13 bases between. The CDR3: CASNGWTENTEAFF. CDR3 sequence (DNA): TGTGCCAGCAACGGCTGGACAGAGAACACTGAAGCTTTCTTT.

The gene calls are TRBV11-2 and TRBJ2-3; D is tentatively TRBD1 or TRBD2 (5 bases each). This CDR3 is built from 15 residues. Germline V lookup: CDR1 SGHAT, CDR2 FQNNGV. Trimming left V 4 bases short and J 8 bases short, with 19 bases between. The CDR3 reads CASSSQRRTRATQYF. In DNA, the CDR3 is TGTGCCAGCAGCTCTCAACGGAGGACACGAGCTACGCAGTATTTT.

This clonotype showed up many times. This chain connects TRBV10-3 to TRBJ2-2; TRBD1 aligns across 7 bases. The V gene end was trimmed by 3 bases and the J gene end by 0 bases; junction bases not matched to a gene: 4. The CDR3 runs to 16 residues. Germline V gene lookup returns CDR1 ENHRY and CDR2 SYGVKD. CDR3 amino acids: CAISDRDSPNTGELFF. The CDR3 nucleotides are TGTGCCATCAGTGACCGGGACAGTCCGAACACCGGGGAGCTGTTTTTT.

This clonotype appeared many times. This chain uses TRBV5-1 with TRBJ1-2; D not certain. Germline CDR1 reads SGHRS; CDR2 reads YFSETQ. V was cut by 0 bases and J by 4 bases, with 16 bases left in between. The length of the CDR3 is 16 residues. The CDR3 sequence is CASSLDDRALTYGYTF. The CDR3 DNA reads as TGCGCCAGCAGCTTGGATGACCGGGCCTTAACCTATGGCTACACCTTC. Based on the CDR3 plus reference TRBV5-1 and TRBJ1-2, the full variable domain is KAGVTQTPRYLIKTRGQQVTLSCSPISGHRSVSWYQQTPGQGLQFLFEYFSETQRNKGNFPGRFSGRQFSNSRSEMNVSTLELGDSALYLCASSLDDRALTYGYTFGSGTRLTVV.

This clonotype was detected a few times. The genes are TRBV5-8 and TRBJ2-7, with D possibly TRBD2 on 6 matching bases. The CDR3 runs to 15 residues. Germline CDR1 is SGHTS and CDR2 is YDEGEE. V dropped 0 bases and J dropped 3 bases, with 13 bases sitting between them. The CDR3 protein is CASSLDPGEGYEQYF. The CDR3 bases are TGTGCCAGCAGCTTGGATCCGGGAGAAGGCTACGAGCAGTACTTC.

This clonotype has more than one count but fewer than ten. The V gene is TRBV20-1, the J gene TRBJ2-1; 9 nucleotides line up with TRBD1. CDR3 length equals 15 residues. The J segment lost 3 bases and the V segment lost 0 bases, leaving 3 bases of the junction unmatched. Germline CDR1 DFQATT, CDR2 SNEGSKA (reference sequence). CDR3 sequence (DNA): TGCAGTGCTAGAGATCGGGACAGGGTCTACAATGAGCAGTTCTTC. It encodes CSARDRDRVYNEQFF.

This clonotype was seen many times. This chain joins TRBV27 and TRBJ2-2; 13 bases agree with TRBD2. The CDR3 is 16 amino acids. The V gene end was trimmed by 6 bases and the J gene end by 2 bases; junction bases not matched to a gene: 3. Germline CDR1 and CDR2: MNHEY and SMNVEV (reference sequence). The CDR3 DNA sequence: TGTGCCAGCAGAACTAGCGGGAGGGCCAACACCGGGGAGCTGTTTTTT. It yields the protein CASRTSGRANTGELFF.

This clonotype was seen at least ten times. This chain joins TRBV20-1 and TRBJ2-7; 10 nucleotides match TRBD2. With V trimmed by 4 bases and J by 3 bases, 6 bases remained unmatched. The CDR3 spans 14 residues. Germline V gene sequence: CDR1 DFQATT, CDR2 SNEGSKA (reference sequence). The DNA of the CDR3 is TGCAGTGCTACCGGACTAGCGGACCGCTACGAGCAGTACTTC. Its translation is CSATGLADRYEQYF.

The chain carries TRBV11-2 and TRBJ2-7; D not resolved. The CDR3 is 14 residues long. Trimming took 4 bases from V and 6 from J, leaving 16 bases between them. Germline CDR1 is SGHAT and CDR2 is FQNNGV. CDR3 bases: TGTGCCAGCAGCTACCCCGACGCGCGCTTCGAGCAGTACTTC. This translates into CASSYPDARFEQYF.

This clonotype was counted at least ten times. This chain joins TRBV15 and TRBJ2-3; 9 positions agree with TRBD2. Germline V CDR1 and CDR2: LNHNV, YYDKDF (reference sequence). Trimming took 0 bases from V and 5 from J; bases not matched to a gene: 6. The CDR3 is 16 amino acids. As DNA, the CDR3 is TGTGCCACCAGCAGAGAATTGGCGGGGGGGGGAGATACGCAGTATTTT. The encoded protein is CATSRELAGGGDTQYF. The whole variable domain, remainder taken from reference TRBV15 and TRBJ2-3, is DAMVIQNPRYQVTQFGKPVTLSCSQTLNHNVMYWYQQKSSQAPKLLFHYYDKDFNNEADTPDNFQSRRPNTSFCFLDIRSPGLGDTAMYLCATSRELAGGGDTQYFGPGTRLTVL.